A selection of T cell receptor beta chains follows, all from one sample in a study of regulatory T cells in long-lasting Graves disease. TCRdb re-analysed the multiplex PCR reads in MiXCR, keeping a single row per CDR3 protein. The sample records about 420,000 distinct CDR3 sequences, about 15% being singletons. A further study also used this sample, focusing on T cells in Graves' hyperthyroidism and ophthalmopathy.

The input for sequencing was peripheral blood mononuclear cells (PBMCs), taken at new diagnosis, from a patient treated with antithyroid drugs. The receptors derive from a woman aged 18-29 years with Graves disease. Each CDR3 is given with its conserved first and last residue. D genes are given only for firm matches. Only some rows state a clone size, as once, few, many or a class for expanded clones.

v_gene,abundance,j_gene,d_gene,CDR3aa,CDR3nt
TRBV6-1,few,TRBJ2-7,.,CASTNPTGLSYEQYF,TGTGCCAGCACCAATCCCACAGGGCTCTCCTACGAGCAGTACTTC
TRBV6-1,many,TRBJ2-1,TRBD1,CASSPHGTGVINEQFF,TGTGCCAGCAGCCCTCACGGGACAGGAGTAATCAATGAGCAGTTCTTC
TRBV11-1,.,TRBJ1-1,TRBD1,CASRGQGAITEAFF,TGTGCCAGCAGGGGACAGGGGGCAATCACTGAAGCTTTCTTT
TRBV7-9,many,TRBJ1-1,.,CASSSPRENTEAFF,TGTGCCAGCAGCTCTCCCAGGGAGAACACTGAAGCTTTCTTT
TRBV19,many,TRBJ1-1,.,CATSGSWNTEAFF,TGTGCCACTTCGGGCTCATGGAACACTGAAGCTTTCTTT
TRBV20-1,.,TRBJ2-1,.,CSAGTGSSYNEQFF,TGCAGTGCCGGGACTGGCAGCTCCTACAATGAGCAGTTCTTC
TRBV16,.,TRBJ1-5,TRBD1,CASSQLTGVQPQHF,TGTGCCAGCAGCCAATTGACAGGGGTACAGCCCCAGCATTTT
TRBV11-2,many,TRBJ2-5,TRBD2,CASSRGLAGTQETQYF,TGTGCCAGCAGCCGAGGACTAGCGGGAACCCAAGAGACCCAGTACTTC
TRBV28,many,TRBJ2-3,TRBD2,CASSLIGGSGTDTQYF,TGTGCCAGCAGTTTAATCGGCGGGAGTGGAACAGATACGCAGTATTTT
TRBV7-9,.,TRBJ1-1,.,CASSSPRGTEAFF,TGTGCCAGCAGCTCCCCCAGGGGCACTGAAGCTTTCTTT
TRBV12-3/TRBV12-4,many,TRBJ2-7,.,CASSRRSYEQYF,TGTGCCAGCAGTCGGAGATCCTACGAGCAGTACTTC
TRBV29-1,few,TRBJ1-1,.,CSVGFLEPSTEAFF,TGCAGCGTTGGTTTTTTAGAACCTAGCACTGAAGCTTTCTTT
TRBV4-3,.,TRBJ2-2,.,CASSQGDTNTGELFF,TGCGCCAGCAGCCAAGGGGACACGAACACCGGGGAGCTGTTTTTT
TRBV28,many,TRBJ1-2,.,CASSLSAGVGYTF,TGTGCCAGCAGTTTATCGGCGGGGGTTGGCTACACCTTC
TRBV30,few,TRBJ1-2,TRBD1,CAWKRKGATGQGNYGYTF,TGTGCCTGGAAGCGCAAAGGGGCCACGGGACAGGGCAACTATGGCTACACCTTC
TRBV7-8,medium-sized,TRBJ2-7,.,CASSLAAGAGEQYF,TGTGCCAGCAGCTTAGCGGCAGGGGCGGGCGAGCAGTACTTC
TRBV18,.,TRBJ1-4,.,CASSPQVNEKLFF,TGTGCCAGCTCACCTCAAGTTAATGAAAAACTGTTTTTT
TRBV30,many,TRBJ2-1,.,CASQGYNEQFF,TGTGCCTCGCAGGGCTACAATGAGCAGTTCTTC
TRBV3-1,few,TRBJ2-1,TRBD2,CASSPLRLAYNEQFF,TGTGCCAGCAGCCCCCTTCGACTAGCTTACAATGAGCAGTTCTTC
TRBV10-3,few,TRBJ1-6,TRBD1,CAISESTGWNSPLHF,TGTGCCATCAGTGAGTCGACAGGGTGGAATTCACCCCTCCACTTT
TRBV20-1,once,TRBJ2-7,.,CSADRWVRDEQYF,TGCAGTGCGGACCGTTGGGTCCGGGACGAGCAGTACTTC
TRBV20-1,few,TRBJ2-1,.,CSASVANSYNEQFF,TGCAGTGCTAGTGTGGCAAATTCCTACAATGAGCAGTTCTTC
TRBV30,once,TRBJ2-5,TRBD1,CAWSTFLGTGGSETQYF,TGTGCCTGGAGCACGTTTTTGGGGACAGGGGGTTCAGAGACCCAGTACTTC
TRBV15,many,TRBJ2-7,.,CATSRDTAGLSYEQYF,TGTGCCACCAGCAGAGATACTGCAGGGCTCTCCTACGAGCAGTACTTC
TRBV5-4,many,TRBJ2-1,TRBD2,CASSRGGTSGSSEQFF,TGTGCCAGCAGCCGGGGGGGGACTAGCGGGAGTAGTGAGCAGTTCTTC
TRBV20-1,many,TRBJ1-2,.,CSATKGGPRANYGYTF,TGCAGTGCGACTAAGGGCGGGCCTCGGGCTAACTATGGCTACACCTTC
TRBV15,many,TRBJ1-1,.,CATSFLERHFTEAFF,TGTGCCACCAGCTTTTTAGAAAGACACTTCACTGAAGCTTTCTTT
TRBV7-8,few,TRBJ2-1,TRBD2,CASSLLFAGGSPYNEQFF,TGTGCCAGCAGCTTATTGTTTGCGGGAGGTTCTCCTTACAATGAGCAGTTCTTC
TRBV7-7,many,TRBJ2-1,.,CASSLAEGLGYEQFF,TGTGCTAGCAGCTTAGCGGAGGGCCTGGGATATGAGCAGTTCTTC
TRBV10-3,.,TRBJ1-1,TRBD1,CAAGQGIAEAFF,TGTGCCGCCGGACAGGGGATCGCTGAAGCTTTCTTT
TRBV6-1,.,TRBJ2-7,TRBD1,CASRPVTGAYEQYF,TGTGCCAGCAGACCCGTCACAGGGGCCTACGAGCAGTACTTC
TRBV7-8,once,TRBJ2-1,TRBD2,CASSPGLAGGGEQFF,TGTGCCAGCAGCCCTGGACTAGCGGGAGGTGGTGAGCAGTTCTTC
TRBV2,many,TRBJ2-5,.,CASNKNLQETQYF,TGTGCCAGCAATAAAAACCTCCAAGAGACCCAGTACTTC
TRBV7-2,.,TRBJ2-2,.,CATLGGSNTGELFF,TGTGCCACCTTGGGCGGGTCGAACACCGGGGAGCTGTTTTTT
TRBV4-1,.,TRBJ1-4,.,CATQNSLQENEKLFF,TGCGCCACCCAGAACTCCCTGCAGGAGAATGAAAAACTGTTTTTT
TRBV6-1,few,TRBJ2-3,TRBD2,CASRRTSGETSTDTQYF,TGTGCCAGCAGAAGGACTAGCGGAGAGACTAGCACAGATACGCAGTATTTT
TRBV20-1,.,TRBJ1-4,TRBD1,CSARGTGTNEKLFF,TGCAGTGCTAGAGGGACAGGAACTAATGAAAAACTGTTTTTT
TRBV10-3,few,TRBJ1-1,.,CAITKGRDGGEAFF,TGTGCCATCACGAAGGGCAGAGATGGAGGTGAAGCTTTCTTT
TRBV29-1,.,TRBJ2-7,TRBD1,CSVTGAGEQYF,TGCAGCGTTACAGGGGCCGGCGAGCAGTACTTC
TRBV7-9,few,TRBJ1-4,.,CASTLGGSEKLFF,TGTGCCAGCACCCTAGGTGGGTCGGAAAAACTGTTTTTT
TRBV20-1,.,TRBJ2-7,.,CSARDPRGILYEQYF,TGCAGTGCTAGAGATCCCCGCGGAATCCTCTACGAGCAGTACTTC
TRBV7-3,.,TRBJ2-2,.,CASSLTVAGTGELFF,TGTGCCAGCAGCTTAACGGTAGCAGGCACCGGGGAGCTGTTTTTT
TRBV7-2,.,TRBJ2-1,TRBD1,CASSTDRGPNEQFF,TGTGCCAGCAGCACGGACAGGGGGCCTAATGAGCAGTTCTTC
TRBV25-1,.,TRBJ1-6,.,CASSTGSGALHF,TGTGCCAGCAGTACTGGGTCCGGGGCCCTCCACTTT